One TCR beta chain is described in this entry. Each of the CD4+ naive, central memory, regulatory and stem cell-like memory populations was sorted via CD45RO/CCR7/CD25/CD127/CD95/CD27. cDNA synthesis used the whole RNA isolate, giving expressed TCRB sequences. Profiling relied on immunoSEQ multiplex PCR, and the TCRdb table lists in-frame clones only, not all of them. Among 300,000 to 350,000 clones, roughly 8% were seen once, and the ten largest hold 0.44%. This sample is part of a study of beta chain features in type 1 diabetes. The CDR3 is 15 amino acids. Trimming left V 2 bases short and J 6 bases short, with 14 bases between. Germline V lookup: CDR1 SGHTA, CDR2 FQGNSA.

The chain carries TRBV7-2 and TRBJ2-4, with D possibly being TRBD1 (5 bases). This TCR was sampled from a woman under 30 in good health. Sequenced sample: central memory CD4+ T cells from blood. The CDR3: CASSLYSARANIQYF. Written as DNA, the CDR3 is TGTGCCAGCAGCTTATATTCTGCCAGGGCAAACATTCAGTACTTC.